This entry lists 21 T cell receptor beta chains sequenced from one sample in a study of early T cells in non-severe SARS-CoV-2 infection. TCRdb redid the calling of the 5' RACE reads with MiXCR, one entry per CDR3 protein. The sample carries around 55,000 distinct CDR3 sequences, approximately 12% recorded once. Sequenced sample: whole blood. Receptors were obtained from an adult who was a healthcare worker with PCR-confirmed SARS-CoV-2 infection or an uninfected control (not recorded which).

This clonotype was counted a few times. V usage is TRBV7-2 and J usage is TRBJ1-1; D remains unclear. This CDR3 is built from 14 residues. Per germline, CDR1 SGHTA and CDR2 FQGNSA. Between the trimmed V and J ends, which lost 5 bases and 3 bases, there was a span of 13 bases. The chain's CDR3 is CASSPSWGDTEAFF. CDR3 DNA: TGTGCCAGCAGCCCGAGCTGGGGTGACACTGAAGCTTTCTTT.

This clonotype was recorded at least ten times. V gene TRBV20-1 combines with J gene TRBJ2-3; tentatively, D is TRBD1 or TRBD2 (7 bases each). Germline CDR1 is DFQATT and CDR2 is SNEGSKA (reference sequence). The V gene lost 4 bases and the J gene lost 5 bases, with 16 bases spanning the gap. The CDR3 is made up of 14 amino acids. DNA for the CDR3: TGCAGTGCTATCAGGCCAGGGGGGGGAGATACGCAGTATTTT. It specifies CSAIRPGGGDTQYF.

The chain links TRBV18 to TRBJ1-2, with a possible D match to TRBD1 (6 bases). The germline V and J ends were trimmed by 5 bases and 7 bases, with 14 bases remaining between them. The CDR3 is 13 residues long. Per the germline V gene, CDR1 is KGHSH and CDR2 is LQKENI. The CDR3 bases are TGTGCCAGCTCATCAACAGGGAACGGTGGCTACACCTTC. This encodes CASSSTGNGGYTF.

The chain uses TRBV6-5 and TRBJ2-7, with D uncertain. The germline gives CDR1 MNHEY, CDR2 SVGAGI. This CDR3 contains 13 residues. Trimming pared 5 bases from V and 10 bases from J, leaving 18 bases between. The CDR3 spells CASSEQGTRIQYF. CDR3 in DNA: TGTGCCAGCAGTGAGCAAGGAACCCGGATTCAGTACTTC.

The table lists this clonotype with many counts. In DNA form, the CDR3 reads TGCAGCGTAGCTACCGGGAAATACTCTGGAAACACCATATATTTT. Amino acid sequence: CSVATGKYSGNTIYF. The V call is TRBV29-1, the J call TRBJ1-3, with no clear D. The CDR3 has 15 amino acids. Trimming pared 6 bases from V and 0 bases from J, leaving 15 bases between. CDR1 is SQVTM and CDR2 is ANQGSEA in the germline V gene.

The rearrangement uses TRBV24-1 and TRBJ2-2; no clear D gene. The CDR3 is 15 amino acids. Germline V lookup: CDR1 KGHDR, CDR2 SFDVKD. V was shortened by 8 bases and J by 4 bases, with 16 bases between the two germline ends. CDR3 region: CATINRVTGTGELFF. As DNA, the CDR3 is TGTGCCACCATTAACCGCGTGACGGGCACCGGGGAGCTGTTTTTT.

This clonotype was seen many times. The chain uses TRBV7-9 and TRBJ1-6; no firm D call. V was shortened by 8 bases and J by 0 bases, with 8 bases between the two germline ends. This CDR3 has 14 residues. The germline V gene encodes CDR1 SEHNR and CDR2 FQNEAQ (reference sequence). CDR3 nucleotides: TGTGCCAGCTGGGAGGGCTCCTATAATTCACCCCTCCACTTT. It encodes CASWEGSYNSPLHF.

This clonotype was recorded a few times. The J gene is TRBJ1-1, the V gene TRBV9, with D perhaps TRBD1 (6 bases). In germline, CDR1 is SGDLS, CDR2 YYNGEE. This CDR3 comprises 14 residues. V lost 4 bases to trimming and J lost 2 bases, with 12 bases between them. CDR3 protein: CASSLRGTNTEAFF. The CDR3 nucleotides read TGTGCCAGCAGCCTAAGGGGGACAAACACTGAAGCTTTCTTT.

In this sample, this clonotype turned up many times. J is TRBJ1-1 and V is TRBV29-1; D is ambiguous. The germline gives CDR1 SQVTM, CDR2 ANQGSEA. V was trimmed by 5 bases and J by 6 bases, leaving 10 bases between them. This CDR3 region has 11 residues. The CDR3 loop reads CSVFLGSEAFF. The CDR3 coding sequence is TGCAGCGTTTTTCTTGGGTCTGAAGCTTTCTTT. Drawing the rest from reference TRBV29-1 and TRBJ1-1, the complete variable domain is SAVISQKPSRDICQRGTSLTIQCQVDSQVTMMFWYRQQPGQSLTLIATANQGSEATYESGFVIDKFPISRPNLTFSTLTVSNMSPEDSSIYLCSVFLGSEAFFGQGTRLTVV.

The rearrangement uses TRBV12-3 or TRBV12-4 and TRBJ1-1; D unclear. The CDR3 totals 13 residues. The V gene lost 7 bases and the J gene lost 1 base, with 10 bases spanning the gap. CDR3 in DNA: TGTGCCAGCACCTCTATCCGGAACACTGAAGCTTTCTTT. Encoded protein: CASTSIRNTEAFF.

This clonotype was seen a handful of times. The chain carries TRBV19 and TRBJ1-2; no clear D gene. Looked up from germline, CDR1 is LNHDA and CDR2 is SQIVND (reference sequence). Trimming removed 4 bases from V and 5 bases from J, with 8 bases in between. The CDR3 contains 12 residues. CDR3 sequence reads: CASSRYSYGYTF. The CDR3 DNA reads TGTGCCAGTAGTAGGTATTCTTATGGCTACACCTTC.

This clonotype appeared a few times. The V gene is TRBV20-1, the J gene TRBJ2-7; D is undetermined. The CDR3 runs 13 residues. Germline CDR1 is DFQATT and CDR2 is SNEGSKA (reference sequence). V lost 5 bases and J 3 bases, leaving 14 bases between the germline ends. For the CDR3, the DNA is TGCAGTGCTCCCAGTCCCTCCAACTACGAGCAGTACTTC. This translates into CSAPSPSNYEQYF.

The rearrangement links TRBV19 to TRBJ2-2; 10 bases are shared with TRBD2. J gave up 4 bases and V 1 base, and 9 bases lay outside the gene matches. This CDR3 is 18 amino acids long. Germline V CDR1 and CDR2: LNHDA, SQIVND (reference sequence). The CDR3 DNA reads TGTGCCAGTAGTATAGGAGGATTTAGCGGGGGGAGCACCGGGGAGCTGTTTTTT. Translating gives CASSIGGFSGGSTGELFF.

The chain combines TRBV20-1 with TRBJ1-1; D is uncertain. The V gene's germline CDR1 is DFQATT and CDR2 SNEGSKA (reference sequence). The CDR3 is 12 amino acids. With 4 bases removed from V and 8 bases from J, the gap between germline ends came to 14 bases. The CDR3, as DNA: TGCAGTGCTACCAAGGGCAGGTCGGAAGCTTTCTTT. Translating gives CSATKGRSEAFF.

The rearrangement uses TRBV27 and TRBJ1-1; D unclear. With 1 base removed from V and 0 bases from J, the gap between germline ends came to 3 bases. The CDR3 runs to 13 residues. Looked up from germline, CDR1 is MNHEY and CDR2 is SMNVEV (reference sequence). The CDR3: CASSLWLNTEAFF. The CDR3 DNA follows: TGTGCCAGCAGTTTATGGTTGAACACTGAAGCTTTCTTT.

This clonotype was counted a few times. DNA for the CDR3: TGTGCCAGAAGCTTAGGACCGGGAGCCTACGAGCAGTACTTC. Translation: CARSLGPGAYEQYF. The chain combines TRBV5-3 with TRBJ2-7, with TRBD2 as a possible D gene (6 bases). Being an ORF, TRBV5-3 has a function that is uncertain. The ends were cut back, 2 bases at V and 2 bases at J, with 11 bases in the middle. The CDR3 has 14 amino acids.

This clonotype is medium-sized in the sample. The CDR3 loop reads CASSLATSGGVDEQFF. CDR3 bases: TGTGCCAGCAGCTTAGCTACTAGCGGGGGGGTCGATGAGCAGTTCTTC. The chain couples TRBV7-8 to TRBJ2-1; 13 nucleotides agree with TRBD2. Germline CDR1 SGHVS, CDR2 FQNEAQ. This CDR3 contains 16 residues. V lost 0 bases to trimming and J lost 8 bases; unmatched junction nucleotides: 4.

This clonotype occurred many times. The chain uses TRBV29-1 and TRBJ2-7; D possibly matches TRBD1 or TRBD2 (6 bases each). Germline CDR1 is SQVTM and CDR2 is ANQGSEA. V was trimmed by 4 bases and J by 3 bases, leaving 13 bases between them. The CDR3 length is 13 residues. The CDR3 nucleotides read TGCAGCGTTGTAGGGGGGAAAGACTACGAGCAGTACTTC. Protein: CSVVGGKDYEQYF.

This clonotype has more than one count but fewer than ten. The chain uses TRBV3-1 and TRBJ1-2, with a possible D match to TRBD1 (5 bases). The CDR3 covers 17 residues. The V and J ends lost 1 base and 0 bases respectively, with 15 bases between them. Germline V gene sequence: CDR1 LGHDT, CDR2 YNNKEL (reference sequence). The CDR3 protein is CASSQVLPGRANYGYTF. CDR3 DNA: TGTGCCAGCAGCCAAGTCCTCCCGGGACGAGCTAACTATGGCTACACCTTC.

J is TRBJ1-1 and V is TRBV21-1. TRBV21-1 is marked as a pseudogene. This CDR3 contains 10 residues. CDR3 sequence reads: CARGNTEAFF. The CDR3, as DNA: TGTGCCAGAGGGAACACTGAAGCTTTCTTT.

This clonotype was counted a few times. The chain recombines TRBV3-1 with TRBJ2-5, with 9 bases fitting TRBD2. Germline loops: CDR1 LGHDT, CDR2 YNNKEL (reference sequence). V gave up 0 bases and J gave up 5 bases; unmatched junction bases: 7. The CDR3 is 16 residues long. Here the CDR3 DNA reads TGTGCCAGCAGCCAAGATTTGGGGCTAGCGGGGGAGACCCAGTACTTC. Translating gives CASSQDLGLAGETQYF.